This T cell receptor (beta chain) appears in the sequencing data of a study of blood T cell repertoires in COVID-19. Background on the study: Sites in the United States, Italy and Spain provided acute and convalescent COVID-19 samples. From T cells, B-cell-depleted T cells, or PBMCs came the material, which was cDNA or gDNA.

The length of the CDR3 is 16 residues. Trimming removed 2 bases from V and 7 bases from J; junction bases left unmatched: 6. CDR1 is LGHNA and CDR2 is YSLEER in the germline V gene. TCRdb's copy holds only in-frame clones and misses some; the assay was immunoSEQ multiplex PCR. The sample has over 55,000 clones; roughly 87% are singletons. The chain is built from TRBV4-3 and TRBJ2-3, with 13 bases identical to TRBD2. The sample consisted of peripheral blood. The sequence was obtained from a woman aged 80 or older with acute or convalescent COVID-19. This CDR3 is CASSQQTGTSGNTQYF. CDR3 nucleotides: TGCGCCAGCAGCCAACAAACCGGGACTAGCGGGAATACGCAGTATTTT.